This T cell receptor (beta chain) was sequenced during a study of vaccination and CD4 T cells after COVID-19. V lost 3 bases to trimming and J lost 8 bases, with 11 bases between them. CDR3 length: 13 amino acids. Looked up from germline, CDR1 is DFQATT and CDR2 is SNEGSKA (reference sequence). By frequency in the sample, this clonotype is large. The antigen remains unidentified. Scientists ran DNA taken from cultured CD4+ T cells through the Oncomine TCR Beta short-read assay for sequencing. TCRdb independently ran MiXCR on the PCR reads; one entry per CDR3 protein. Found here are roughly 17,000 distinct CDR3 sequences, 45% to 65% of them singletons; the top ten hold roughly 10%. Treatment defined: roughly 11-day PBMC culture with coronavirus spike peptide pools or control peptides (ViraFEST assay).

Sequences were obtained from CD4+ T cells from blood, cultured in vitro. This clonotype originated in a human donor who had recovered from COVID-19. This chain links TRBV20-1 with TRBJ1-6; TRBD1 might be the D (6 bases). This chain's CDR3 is CSASPDRHSPLHF. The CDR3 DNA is TGCAGTGCTAGCCCGGACAGACATTCACCCCTCCACTTT.